The 3 T cell receptor beta chains presented below share a single source sample, sequenced in a study of shared T cell receptors in the human thymus. Libraries were prepared by immunoSEQ multiplex PCR; TCRdb keeps only in-frame clonotypes and omits some of them. The table records about 610,000 clones, 70% to 90% of them present only once. This same sample was also taken into another study, of human thymus T cells.

The sequenced sample consisted of thymocytes. Receptors were obtained from a boy under two years old with a congenital heart defect.

A single count supports this clone. The rearrangement uses TRBV10-3 and TRBJ2-5; D unresolved. The J call could be wrong; TRBJ2-7 is a better fit for the DNA end. The CDR3 runs 13 residues. Germline V lookup: CDR1 ENHRY, CDR2 SYGVKD. This CDR3 reads CAISEPSSYEQYF. CDR3 coding DNA: TGTGCCATCAGTGAGCCTTCTTCCTACGAGCAGTACTTC.

A single count supports this clone. V usage is TRBV7-2 and J usage is TRBJ2-7, with TRBD2 matching over 15 bases. V lost 2 bases to trimming and J lost 9 bases; unmatched junction nucleotides: 14. CDR1 and CDR2 (germline): SGHTA, FQGNSA. CDR3 length equals 18 residues. CDR3 sequence: CASSLSPAGLAGGRRQYF. DNA of the CDR3: TGTGCCAGCAGCTTAAGCCCTGCGGGACTAGCGGGAGGTCGCCGGCAGTACTTC.

V usage is TRBV5-6 and J usage is TRBJ1-3, with 8 bases aligning to TRBD1. V lost 2 bases to trimming and J lost 0 bases; unmatched junction nucleotides: 10. This CDR3 has 18 residues. Per germline, CDR1 SGHDT and CDR2 YYEEEE. The CDR3 DNA is TGTGCCAGCAGCTTCACATGTGGGACAGGCAACTCTGGAAACACCATATATTTT. Translating gives CASSFTCGTGNSGNTIYF.